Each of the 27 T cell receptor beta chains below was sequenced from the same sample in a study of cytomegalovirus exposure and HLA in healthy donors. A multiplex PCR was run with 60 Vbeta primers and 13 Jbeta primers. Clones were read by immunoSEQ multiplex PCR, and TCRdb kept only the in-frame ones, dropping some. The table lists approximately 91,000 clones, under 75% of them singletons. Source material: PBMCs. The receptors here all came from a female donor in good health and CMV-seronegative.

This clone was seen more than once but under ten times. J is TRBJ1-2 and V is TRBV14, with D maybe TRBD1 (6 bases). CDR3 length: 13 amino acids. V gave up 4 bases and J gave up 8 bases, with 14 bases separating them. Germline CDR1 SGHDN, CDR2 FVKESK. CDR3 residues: CASSPRTADGYTF. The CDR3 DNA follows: TGTGCCAGCAGCCCCAGGACAGCAGACGGCTACACCTTC. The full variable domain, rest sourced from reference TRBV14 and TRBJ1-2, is EAGVTQFPSHSVIEKGQTVTLRCDPISGHDNLYWYRRVMGKEIKFLLHFVKESKQDESGMPNNRFLAERTGGTYSTLKVQPAELEDSGVYFCASSPRTADGYTFGSGTRLTVV.

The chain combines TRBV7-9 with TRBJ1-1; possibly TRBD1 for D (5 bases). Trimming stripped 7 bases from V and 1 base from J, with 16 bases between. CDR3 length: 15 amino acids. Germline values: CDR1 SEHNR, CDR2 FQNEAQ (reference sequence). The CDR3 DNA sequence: TGTGCCAGCACCACCCCGACAGATGGGAACACTGAAGCTTTCTTT. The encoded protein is CASTTPTDGNTEAFF.

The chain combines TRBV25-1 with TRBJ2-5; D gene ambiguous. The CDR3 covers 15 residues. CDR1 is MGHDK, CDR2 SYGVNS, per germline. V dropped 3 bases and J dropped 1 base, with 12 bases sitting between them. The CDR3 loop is CASSDSVYSQETQYF. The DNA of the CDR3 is TGTGCCAGCAGTGATTCCGTTTACTCCCAAGAGACCCAGTACTTC.

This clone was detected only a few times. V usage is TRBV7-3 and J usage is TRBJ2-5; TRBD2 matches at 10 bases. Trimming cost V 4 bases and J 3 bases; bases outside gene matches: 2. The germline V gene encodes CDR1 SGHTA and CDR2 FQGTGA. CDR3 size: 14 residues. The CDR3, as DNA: TGTGCCAGCAGCTCTAGCGGGAGCGAAGAGACCCAGTACTTC. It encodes CASSSSGSEETQYF.

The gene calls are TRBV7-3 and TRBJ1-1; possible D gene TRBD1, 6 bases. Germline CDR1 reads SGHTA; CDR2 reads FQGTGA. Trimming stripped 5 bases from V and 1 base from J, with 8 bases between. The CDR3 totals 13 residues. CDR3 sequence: CASSETGNTEAFF. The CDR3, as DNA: TGTGCCAGCAGCGAGACAGGGAACACTGAAGCTTTCTTT.

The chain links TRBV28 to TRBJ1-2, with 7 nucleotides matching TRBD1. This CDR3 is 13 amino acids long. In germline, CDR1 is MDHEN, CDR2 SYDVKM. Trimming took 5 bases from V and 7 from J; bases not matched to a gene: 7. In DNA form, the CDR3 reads TGTGCCAGCAGTCCGACAGGGCGGGCTGGCTACACCTTC. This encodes CASSPTGRAGYTF.

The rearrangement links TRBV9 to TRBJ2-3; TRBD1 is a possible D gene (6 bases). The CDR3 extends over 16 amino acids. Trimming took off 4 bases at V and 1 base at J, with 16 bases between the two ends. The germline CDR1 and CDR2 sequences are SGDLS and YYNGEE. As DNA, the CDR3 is TGTGCCAGCAGCCACCCAGGGGCCGGGGGCACAGATACGCAGTATTTT. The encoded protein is CASSHPGAGGTDTQYF. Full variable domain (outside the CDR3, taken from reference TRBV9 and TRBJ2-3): DSGVTQTPKHLITATGQRVTLRCSPRSGDLSVYWYQQSLDQGLQFLIQYYNGEERAKGNILERFSAQQFPDLHSELNLSSLELGDSALYFCASSHPGAGGTDTQYFGPGTRLTVL.

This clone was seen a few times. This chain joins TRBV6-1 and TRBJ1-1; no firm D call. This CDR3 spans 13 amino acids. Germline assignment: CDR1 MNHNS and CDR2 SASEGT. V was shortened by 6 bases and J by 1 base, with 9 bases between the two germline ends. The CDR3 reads CASSKTRNTEAFF. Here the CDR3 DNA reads TGTGCCAGCAGCAAAACTCGGAACACTGAAGCTTTCTTT.

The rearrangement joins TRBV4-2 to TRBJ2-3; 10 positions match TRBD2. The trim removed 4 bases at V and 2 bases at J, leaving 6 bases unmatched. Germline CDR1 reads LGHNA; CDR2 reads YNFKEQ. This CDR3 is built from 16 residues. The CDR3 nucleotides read TGTGCCAGCAGCCCGCGGACTAGCGGAAACACAGATACGCAGTATTTT. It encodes CASSPRTSGNTDTQYF.

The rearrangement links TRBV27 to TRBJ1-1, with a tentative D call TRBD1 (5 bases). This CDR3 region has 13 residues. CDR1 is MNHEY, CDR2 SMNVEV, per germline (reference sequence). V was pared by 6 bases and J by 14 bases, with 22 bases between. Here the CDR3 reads CASRTTGTQKGFF. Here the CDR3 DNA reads TGTGCCAGCAGGACCACCGGGACTCAAAAGGGCTTCTTT.

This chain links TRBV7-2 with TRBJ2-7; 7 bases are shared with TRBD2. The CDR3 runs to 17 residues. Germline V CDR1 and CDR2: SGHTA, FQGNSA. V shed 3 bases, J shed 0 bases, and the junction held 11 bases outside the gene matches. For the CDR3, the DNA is TGTGCCAGCAGCTTGGGGGTGTGGGGGGGGAACTCCTACGAGCAGTACTTC. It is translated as CASSLGVWGGNSYEQYF.

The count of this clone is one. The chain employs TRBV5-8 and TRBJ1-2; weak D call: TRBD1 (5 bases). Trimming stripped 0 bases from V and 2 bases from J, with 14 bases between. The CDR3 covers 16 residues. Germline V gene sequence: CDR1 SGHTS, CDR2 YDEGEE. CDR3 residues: CASSLEVGRPNYGYTF. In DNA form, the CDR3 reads TGTGCCAGCAGCTTGGAGGTGGGGCGCCCCAACTATGGCTACACCTTC.

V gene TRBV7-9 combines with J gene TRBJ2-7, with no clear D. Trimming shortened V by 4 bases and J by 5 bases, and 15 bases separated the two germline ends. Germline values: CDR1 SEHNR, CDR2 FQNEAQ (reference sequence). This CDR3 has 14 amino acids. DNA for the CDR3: TGTGCCAGCAGCTCCATCTTACTACGCGACGAGCAGTACTTC. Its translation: CASSSILLRDEQYF.

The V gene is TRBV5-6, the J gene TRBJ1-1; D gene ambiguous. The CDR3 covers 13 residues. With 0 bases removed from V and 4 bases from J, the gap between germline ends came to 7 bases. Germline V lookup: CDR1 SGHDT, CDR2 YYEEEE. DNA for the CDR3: TGTGCCAGCAGCTTGGCGGTTGGCACTGAAGCTTTCTTT. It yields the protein CASSLAVGTEAFF.

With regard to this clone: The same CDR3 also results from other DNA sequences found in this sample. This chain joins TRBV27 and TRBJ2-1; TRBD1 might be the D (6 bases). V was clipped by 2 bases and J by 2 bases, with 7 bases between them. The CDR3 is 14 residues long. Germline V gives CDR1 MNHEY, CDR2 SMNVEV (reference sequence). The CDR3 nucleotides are TGTGCCAGCAGTTTAGGGGGCACCTACAATGAGCAGTTCTTC. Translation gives CASSLGGTYNEQFF.

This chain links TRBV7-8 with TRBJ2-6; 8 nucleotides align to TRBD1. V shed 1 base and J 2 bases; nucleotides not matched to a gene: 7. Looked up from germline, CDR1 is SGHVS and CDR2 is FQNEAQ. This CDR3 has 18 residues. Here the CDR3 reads CASSLGIQGAAGANVLTF. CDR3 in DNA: TGTGCCAGCAGCTTAGGCATCCAGGGGGCGGCTGGGGCCAACGTCCTGACTTTC.

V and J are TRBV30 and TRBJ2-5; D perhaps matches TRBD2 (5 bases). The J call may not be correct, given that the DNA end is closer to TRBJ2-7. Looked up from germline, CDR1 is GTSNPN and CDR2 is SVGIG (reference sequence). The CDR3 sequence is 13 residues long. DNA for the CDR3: TGTGCCTGGAGTGTTTATCGGGGTTTCGAGCAGTACTTC. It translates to CAWSVYRGFEQYF.

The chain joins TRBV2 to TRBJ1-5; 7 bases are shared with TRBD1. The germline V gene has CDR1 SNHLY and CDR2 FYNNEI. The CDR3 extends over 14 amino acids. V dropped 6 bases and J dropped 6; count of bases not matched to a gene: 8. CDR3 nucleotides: TGTGCCAGCAGCGAGACAGGGTACAGTCAGCCCCAGCATTTT. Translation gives CASSETGYSQPQHF.

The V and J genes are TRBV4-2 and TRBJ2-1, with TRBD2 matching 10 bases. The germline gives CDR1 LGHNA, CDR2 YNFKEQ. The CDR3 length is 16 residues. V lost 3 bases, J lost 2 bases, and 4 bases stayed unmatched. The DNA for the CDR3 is TGTGCCAGCAGCCAGTTAACTAGCGGGACCTACAATGAGCAGTTCTTC. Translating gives CASSQLTSGTYNEQFF.

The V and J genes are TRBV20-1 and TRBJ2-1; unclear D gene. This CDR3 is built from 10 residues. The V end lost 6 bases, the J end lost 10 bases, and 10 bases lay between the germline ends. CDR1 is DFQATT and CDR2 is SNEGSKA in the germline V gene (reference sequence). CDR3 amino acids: CSAARVEQFF. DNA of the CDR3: TGCAGTGCCGCGAGAGTGGAGCAGTTCTTC.

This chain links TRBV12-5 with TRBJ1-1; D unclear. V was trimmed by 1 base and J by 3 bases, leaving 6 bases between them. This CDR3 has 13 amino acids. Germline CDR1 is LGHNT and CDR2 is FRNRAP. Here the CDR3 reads CASGLGGYTEAFF. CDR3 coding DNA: TGTGCTAGTGGTTTGGGAGGCTACACTGAAGCTTTCTTT.

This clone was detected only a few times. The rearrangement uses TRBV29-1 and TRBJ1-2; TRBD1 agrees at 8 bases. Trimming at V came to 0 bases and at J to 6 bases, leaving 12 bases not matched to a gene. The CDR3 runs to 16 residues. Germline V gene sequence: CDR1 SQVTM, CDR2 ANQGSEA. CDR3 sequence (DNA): TGCAGCGTTGAAGATCGATTACTGACAGGGGAGGATGGCTACACCTTC. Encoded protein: CSVEDRLLTGEDGYTF.

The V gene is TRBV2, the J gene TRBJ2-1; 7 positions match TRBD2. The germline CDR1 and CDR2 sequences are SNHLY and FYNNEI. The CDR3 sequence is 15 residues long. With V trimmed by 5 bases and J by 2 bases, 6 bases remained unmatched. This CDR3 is CASSYSAGAYNEQFF. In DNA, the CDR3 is TGTGCCAGCAGTTATAGTGCGGGAGCCTACAATGAGCAGTTCTTC.

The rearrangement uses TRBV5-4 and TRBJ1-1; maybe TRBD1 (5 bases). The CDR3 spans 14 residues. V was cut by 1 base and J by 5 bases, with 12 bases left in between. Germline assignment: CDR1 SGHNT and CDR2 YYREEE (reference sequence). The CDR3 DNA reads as TGTGCCAGCAGCTTGTGGGGGGGAGGGACTGAAGCTTTCTTT. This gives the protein CASSLWGGGTEAFF.

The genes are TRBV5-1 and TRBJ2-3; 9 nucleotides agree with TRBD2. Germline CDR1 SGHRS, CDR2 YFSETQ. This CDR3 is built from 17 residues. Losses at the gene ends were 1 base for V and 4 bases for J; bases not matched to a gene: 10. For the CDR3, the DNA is TGCGCCAGCAGCTTGCTCCCCCGAGCGGGGGGCTCAGATACGCAGTATTTT. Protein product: CASSLLPRAGGSDTQYF.

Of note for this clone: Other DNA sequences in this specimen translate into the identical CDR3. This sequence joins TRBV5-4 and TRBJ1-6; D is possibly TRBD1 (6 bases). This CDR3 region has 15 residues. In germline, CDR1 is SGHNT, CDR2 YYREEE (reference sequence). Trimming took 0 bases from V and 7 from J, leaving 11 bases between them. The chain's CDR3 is CASSLGTDLNSPLHF. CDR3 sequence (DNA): TGTGCCAGCAGCTTGGGGACAGACCTAAATTCACCCCTCCACTTT.

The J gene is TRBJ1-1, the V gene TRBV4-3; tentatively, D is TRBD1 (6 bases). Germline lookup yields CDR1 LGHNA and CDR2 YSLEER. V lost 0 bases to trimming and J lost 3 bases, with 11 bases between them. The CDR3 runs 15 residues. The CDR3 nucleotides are TGCGCCAGCAGCCAAGATGGGGGGGCTTACACTGAAGCTTTCTTT. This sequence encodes CASSQDGGAYTEAFF.